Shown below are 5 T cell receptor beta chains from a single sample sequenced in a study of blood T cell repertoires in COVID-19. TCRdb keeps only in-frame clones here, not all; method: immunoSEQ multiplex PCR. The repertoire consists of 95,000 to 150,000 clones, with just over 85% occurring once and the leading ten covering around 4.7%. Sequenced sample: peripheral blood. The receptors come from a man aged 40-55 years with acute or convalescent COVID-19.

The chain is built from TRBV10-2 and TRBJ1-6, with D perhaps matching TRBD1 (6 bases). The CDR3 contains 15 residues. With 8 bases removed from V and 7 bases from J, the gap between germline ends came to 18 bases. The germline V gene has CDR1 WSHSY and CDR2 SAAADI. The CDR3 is CASSLAGARNSPLHF. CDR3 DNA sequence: TGCGCCAGCTCCCTGGCGGGGGCGCGAAATTCACCCCTCCACTTT.

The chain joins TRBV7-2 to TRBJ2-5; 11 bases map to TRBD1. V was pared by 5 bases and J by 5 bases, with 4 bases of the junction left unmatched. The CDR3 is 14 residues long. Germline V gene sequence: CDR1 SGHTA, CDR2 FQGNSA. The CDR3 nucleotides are TGTGCCAGCAGCCCGGACAGGGGGCGGGAGACCCAGTACTTC. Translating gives CASSPDRGRETQYF.

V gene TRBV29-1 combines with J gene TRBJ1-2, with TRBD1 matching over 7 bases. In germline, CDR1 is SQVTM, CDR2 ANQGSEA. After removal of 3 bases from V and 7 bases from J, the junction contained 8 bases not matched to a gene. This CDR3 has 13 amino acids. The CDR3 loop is CSVEGRGKGGYTF. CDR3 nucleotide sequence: TGCAGCGTTGAGGGCAGGGGGAAAGGTGGCTACACCTTC.

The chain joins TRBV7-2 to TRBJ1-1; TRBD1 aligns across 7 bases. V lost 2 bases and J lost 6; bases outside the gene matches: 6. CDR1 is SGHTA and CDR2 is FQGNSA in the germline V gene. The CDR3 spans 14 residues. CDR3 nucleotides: TGTGCCAGCAGCTTAATAGGGGGCGGCGCTGAAGCTTTCTTT. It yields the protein CASSLIGGGAEAFF.

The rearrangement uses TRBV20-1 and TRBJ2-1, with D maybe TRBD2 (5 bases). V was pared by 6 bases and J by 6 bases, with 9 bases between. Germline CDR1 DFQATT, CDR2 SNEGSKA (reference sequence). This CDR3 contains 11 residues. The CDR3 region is CSAEEGNEQFF. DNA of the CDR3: TGCAGTGCGGAAGAGGGCAATGAGCAGTTCTTC.